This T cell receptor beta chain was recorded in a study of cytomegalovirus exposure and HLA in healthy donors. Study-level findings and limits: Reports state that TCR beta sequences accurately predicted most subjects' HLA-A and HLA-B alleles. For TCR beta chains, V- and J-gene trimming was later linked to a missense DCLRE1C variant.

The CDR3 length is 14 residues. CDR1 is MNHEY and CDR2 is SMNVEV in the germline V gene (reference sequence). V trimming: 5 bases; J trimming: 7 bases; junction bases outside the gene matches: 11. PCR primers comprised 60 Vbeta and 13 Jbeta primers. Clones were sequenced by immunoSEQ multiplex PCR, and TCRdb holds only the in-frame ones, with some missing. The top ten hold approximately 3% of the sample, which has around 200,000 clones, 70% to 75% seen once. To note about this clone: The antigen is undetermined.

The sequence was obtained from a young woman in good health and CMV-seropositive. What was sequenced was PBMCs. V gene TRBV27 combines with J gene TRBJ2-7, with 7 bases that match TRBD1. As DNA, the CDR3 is TGTGCCAGCAGTATAACAGGGGTACTACAGGAGCAGTACTTC. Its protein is CASSITGVLQEQYF.